These 22 T cell receptor beta chains were all obtained from the same sample, sequenced in a study of post-analysis software for immune sequencing data. Study results and limitations: When patients were compared with controls, about five TRBV segments were more frequent, TRBV5-6, TRBV5-1 and TRBV20-1 among them.

Their specific antigens are unknown. Prepared libraries of TCR beta cDNA carried unique molecular identifiers. TCRdb re-called the PCR reads with MiXCR, one entry per CDR3 protein. The sample includes 820,000 or so distinct CDR3 sequences, about 50% of them seen just once. The sequencing input was blood. These receptors originate from a girl aged 5-17 years with multiple sclerosis.

V usage is TRBV20-1 and J usage is TRBJ2-3, with 10 positions matching TRBD2. Germline trimming cut 6 bases from V and 0 bases from J; bases unmatched to any gene: 12. CDR3 size: 17 residues. Germline V CDR1 and CDR2: DFQATT, SNEGSKA (reference sequence). The CDR3 protein is CSASFLAGAGSTDTQYF. CDR3 DNA: TGCAGTGCCTCTTTTCTAGCGGGAGCGGGCAGCACAGATACGCAGTATTTT.

J is TRBJ2-6 and V is TRBV7-9, with D unresolved. The germline CDR1 and CDR2 sequences are SEHNR and FQNEAQ (reference sequence). Trimming cost V 3 bases and J 4 bases, with 13 bases left between them. The CDR3 runs 16 residues. The DNA of the CDR3 is TGTGCCAGCAGCTTTGGACCTCAGGCCGGGGCCAACGTCCTGACTTTC. Amino acid sequence: CASSFGPQAGANVLTF.

As for this clonotype: One junction end disagrees with the germline gene, perhaps due to a read error. The J gene is TRBJ1-1, the V gene TRBV12-5; TRBD1 might be the D (6 bases). The CDR3 has 15 residues. The V gene's germline CDR1 is LGHNT and CDR2 FRNRAP. The CDR3 loop is CASGLGDTLLTEAFF. CDR3 nucleotides: TGTGCTAGTGGCTTGGGGGACACTTTGCTAACTGAAGCTTTCTTT.

The chain links TRBV20-1 to TRBJ2-5; D unresolved. The J call may be wrong; the DNA end is better matched by TRBJ2-7. The CDR3 length is 19 residues. CDR1 and CDR2 (germline): DFQATT, SNEGSKA (reference sequence). The CDR3, as DNA: TGCAGTGCTAGATCCACCGGTACAGTGGCTATAAGGAGCGCCTACGAGCAGTACTTC. Its protein is CSARSTGTVAIRSAYEQYF.

This chain uses TRBV5-1 with TRBJ1-2, with D hard to call. CDR1 is SGHRS, CDR2 YFSETQ, per germline. V lost 0 bases to trimming and J lost 5 bases, with 11 bases between them. This CDR3 has 14 amino acids. DNA for the CDR3: TGCGCCAGCAGCTTGGTCTACGGTCAATATGGCTACACCTTC. Translated, it gives CASSLVYGQYGYTF.

The J gene is TRBJ1-1, the V gene TRBV7-9; a possible D gene is TRBD1 (5 bases). V lost 5 bases and J lost 4, with 17 bases in between. Germline CDR1 is SEHNR and CDR2 is FQNEAQ (reference sequence). This CDR3 comprises 15 residues. This CDR3 is CASSTQTGGTTEAFF. In DNA form, the CDR3 reads TGTGCCAGCAGCACCCAAACGGGGGGGACCACTGAAGCTTTCTTT.

The V and J genes are TRBV5-1 and TRBJ1-2; D is undetermined. The germline V gene has CDR1 SGHRS and CDR2 YFSETQ. Trimming pared 0 bases from V and 9 bases from J, leaving 12 bases between. The CDR3 has 13 residues. The CDR3 nucleotides read TGCGCCAGCAGCTTGGAGGTGGAGGGCCGCTACACCTTC. Amino acids: CASSLEVEGRYTF.

The chain joins TRBV5-1 to TRBJ1-1; D remains unclear. From germline, CDR1 is SGHRS and CDR2 YFSETQ. The CDR3 has 13 residues. V gave up 0 bases and J gave up 5 bases, with 8 bases separating them. CDR3 protein: CASSLGETTEAFF. CDR3 bases: TGCGCCAGCAGCTTGGGGGAGACGACTGAAGCTTTCTTT.

This chain connects TRBV29-1 to TRBJ2-7; 9 positions agree with TRBD1. CDR3 length: 13 residues. V shed 7 bases and J 6 bases; nucleotides not matched to a gene: 10. Germline CDR1 SQVTM, CDR2 ANQGSEA. The CDR3 bases are TGCAGCGCCGGGACAGGGCCCGCCACCGAGCAGTACTTC. This sequence encodes CSAGTGPATEQYF.

The V gene is TRBV6-5, the J gene TRBJ2-5; 8 bases align to TRBD1. CDR1 is MNHEY and CDR2 is SVGAGI in the germline V gene. V lost 2 bases to trimming and J lost 1 base; unmatched junction nucleotides: 3. The CDR3 runs to 15 residues. DNA of the CDR3: TGTGCCAGCAGTTACACAGGGGGGTTCCAAGAGACCCAGTACTTC. Translating gives CASSYTGGFQETQYF.

This rearrangement joins TRBV6-5 to TRBJ2-7; 11 bases agree with TRBD2. This CDR3 is built from 16 residues. CDR1 and CDR2 from the germline V gene are MNHEY and SVGAGI. With 7 bases clipped from V and 0 bases from J, the junction kept 8 bases outside the gene matches. The CDR3 sequence: CASTWSGTSGSYEQYF. For the CDR3, the DNA is TGTGCCAGCACCTGGTCCGGGACTAGCGGCTCCTACGAGCAGTACTTC.

The J gene is TRBJ1-2, the V gene TRBV20-1; 7 positions match TRBD1. Germline lookup yields CDR1 DFQATT and CDR2 SNEGSKA (reference sequence). V trimming: 6 bases; J trimming: 6 bases; junction bases outside the gene matches: 13. The CDR3 contains 14 residues. This CDR3 is CSAPSQDRINGYTF. CDR3 coding DNA: TGCAGTGCCCCTTCGCAGGACAGGATAAATGGCTACACCTTC.

The CDR3 DNA reads as TGCGCCAGCAGCTTGGCCTTGGGAAACGAGCAGTACTTC. Translated, it gives CASSLALGNEQYF. The V gene is TRBV5-1, the J gene TRBJ2-7, with D hard to call. The ends were cut back, 0 bases at V and 5 bases at J, with 9 bases in the middle. CDR3 length: 13 amino acids. Germline V gene lookup returns CDR1 SGHRS and CDR2 YFSETQ.

This sequence joins TRBV29-1 and TRBJ2-7; perhaps D is TRBD1 or TRBD2 (5 bases each). The CDR3 consists of 13 residues. Germline CDR1 reads SQVTM; CDR2 reads ANQGSEA. Trimming cost V 3 bases and J 2 bases, with 11 bases left between them. The CDR3 here is CSVEGVETYEQYF. CDR3 coding DNA: TGCAGCGTTGAGGGGGTGGAGACCTACGAGCAGTACTTC.

This sequence joins TRBV5-1 and TRBJ2-7; D possibly corresponds to TRBD1 (5 bases). Matching the DNA end better, TRBJ2-5 makes the J call doubtful. The germline CDR1 and CDR2 sequences are SGHRS and YFSETQ. The CDR3 sequence is 17 residues long. CDR3 protein: CASSPGHSLRPRETQYF. CDR3 DNA sequence: TGCGCCAGCAGCCCAGGACATTCCCTCCGCCCCCGAGAGACCCAGTACTTC.

This clonotype showed up just once. The chain couples TRBV6-1 to TRBJ1-1; D is uncertain. The CDR3 consists of 13 residues. V shed 4 bases and J shed 1 base, with 7 bases lying between them. Germline V lookup: CDR1 MNHNS, CDR2 SASEGT. CDR3 sequence reads: CASSVQRNTEAFF. CDR3 coding DNA: TGTGCCAGCAGTGTACAGAGGAACACTGAAGCTTTCTTT.

The rearrangement links TRBV30 to TRBJ2-3; 8 bases fit TRBD2. From germline, CDR1 is GTSNPN and CDR2 SVGIG (reference sequence). Germline trimming cut 0 bases from V and 11 bases from J; bases unmatched to any gene: 10. The CDR3 has 14 amino acids. CDR3 region: CAWSVRGGVGLQYF. As DNA, the CDR3 is TGTGCCTGGAGTGTACGGGGGGGCGTAGGTCTGCAGTATTTT.

This clonotype was detected once. The V call is TRBV3-1, the J call TRBJ2-3; 7 bases align to TRBD2. The ends lost 3 bases at V and 2 bases at J; junction bases unmatched: 8. The CDR3 extends over 16 amino acids. Germline V gene data show CDR1 as LGHDT and CDR2 as YNNKEL (reference sequence). The CDR3 here is CASSHPERGLTDTQYF. The CDR3 region has the DNA TGTGCCAGCAGCCACCCCGAGCGGGGCCTCACAGATACGCAGTATTTT.

This clonotype was found a few times. The rearrangement links TRBV12-3 or TRBV12-4 to TRBJ2-7; the D is unclear. V lost 0 bases, J lost 2 bases, and 23 bases lay in between. CDR3 length: 19 amino acids. CDR3 region: CASSLASGRKRPSPYEQYF. CDR3 nucleotide sequence: TGTGCCAGCAGTTTAGCGAGTGGAAGGAAGCGCCCTAGTCCCTACGAGCAGTACTTC.

The J gene is TRBJ2-5, the V gene TRBV14; weak D call: TRBD1 (5 bases). The germline CDR1 and CDR2 sequences are SGHDN and FVKESK. V shed 4 bases and J shed 4 bases, with 16 bases lying between them. The CDR3 sequence is 15 residues long. CDR3 region: CASSPMGPGRETQYF. The CDR3 nucleotides are TGTGCCAGCAGCCCTATGGGGCCCGGTAGAGAGACCCAGTACTTC.

This clonotype was observed a few times. The chain uses TRBV7-9 and TRBJ2-7, with 7 bases lining up with TRBD1. CDR1 is SEHNR, CDR2 FQNEAQ, per germline (reference sequence). This CDR3 has 14 amino acids. Trimming cost V 5 bases and J 8 bases; bases outside gene matches: 12. CDR3 bases: TGTGCCAGCAGCATAGGGACAGCTCTCGGCAAGCAGTACTTC. Protein product: CASSIGTALGKQYF.

This clonotype appeared a few times. V gene TRBV6-5 combines with J gene TRBJ2-3; TRBD1 matches at 7 bases. V lost 7 bases and J lost 2; bases outside the gene matches: 6. The CDR3 contains 14 residues. Per germline, CDR1 MNHEY and CDR2 SVGAGI. Here the CDR3 reads CASTSGQHTDTQYF. For the CDR3, the DNA is TGTGCCAGCACCTCGGGACAGCACACAGATACGCAGTATTTT.